This entry describes one T cell receptor (beta chain). The antigen remains undetermined. The V segment lost 0 bases and the J segment 3 bases; nucleotides outside the gene matches: 7. Per germline, CDR1 MNHNY and CDR2 SVGAGI (reference sequence). This CDR3 has 17 amino acids. These data come from a study of identical twins. Broader study findings: The same donors were not followed; conclusions instead depended on cross-sectional statistical analysis. Fewer insertions characterized abundant cord blood beta clonotypes, whereas memory repertoires showed none.

A universal primer site was added by template switching, and unique molecular identifiers were carried by the cDNA. Each CDR3 protein gets one entry after TCRdb re-called the 5' RACE reads with MiXCR. This sample has some 1,600,000 distinct CDR3 sequences, with 25% to 35% found just once. This TCR was sampled from a newborn girl in good health. The sample was cord blood. This chain joins TRBV6-6 and TRBJ2-3; the match to TRBD2 covers 9 bases. The CDR3 nucleotides are TGTGCCAGCAGTTACTCGACGTCTAGCGGGATGACAGATACGCAGTATTTT. Translated, it gives CASSYSTSSGMTDTQYF.